This entry lists 18 T cell receptor delta chains sequenced from one sample in a study of gamma-delta T cells after stem cell transplantation. TCRdb re-called clones from the RT-PCR reads using CATT. Among around 3,000 delta-chain clones listed, 4% to 6% were seen once. The sequencing sample was made of gamma-delta T cells. Receptors were obtained from a human donor. It is not recorded whose cells these are; they may come from a transplant donor.

There are many counts of this clone. A far bigger clonotype differs at one base, so this is likely a read error. The genes are TRDV2 and TRDJ1, with TRDD3 as a possible D gene (5 bases). The CDR3 has 15 residues. The germline gives CDR1 GEAIGNYY, CDR2 EKD. Trimming took 3 bases from V and 0 from J, leaving 13 bases between them. The CDR3 nucleotides read TGTGCCTGTGACGCAGTGGGGACGTACACCGATAAACTCATCTTT. Protein product: CACDAVGTYTDKLIF.

This rearrangement joins TRDV2 to TRDJ1; 11 bases agree with TRDD3. Per the germline V gene, CDR1 is GEAIGNYY and CDR2 is EKD. The CDR3 has 17 amino acids. V was pared by 0 bases and J by 0 bases, with 5 bases of the junction left unmatched. CDR3 sequence reads: CACDTAGGYPNTDKLIF. CDR3 coding DNA: TGTGCCTGTGACACCGCTGGGGGATACCCAAACACCGATAAACTCATCTTT.

This clone appeared once. TCRdb's listed protein matches a much larger clone and diverges from this DNA's translation at residue 8, likely through a read error; the protein shown comes from the DNA. This rearrangement joins TRDV2 to TRDJ1; tentatively, D is TRDD3 (6 bases). The CDR3 totals 14 residues. Germline-derived CDR1 and CDR2 are GEAIGNYY and EKD. Trimming cost V 3 bases and J 7 bases, with 17 bases left between them. The CDR3 coding sequence is TGTGCCTGTGACTTTCTGGGGAATCGAGGTAAACTCATCTTT. The encoded protein is CACDFLGNRGKLIF.

This clone was counted a few times. Given a far larger clone just one base away, this is likely a sequencing read error. Other DNA sequences from this sample encode an identical CDR3 as well. The chain joins TRDV2 to TRDJ1; D is perhaps TRDD3 (5 bases). This CDR3 region has 15 residues. Germline lookup yields CDR1 GEAIGNYY and CDR2 EKD. This CDR3 is CACDTVGTYTDKLIF. CDR3 sequence (DNA): TGTGCCTGTGACACAGTGGGGACGTACACCGACAAACTCATCTTT.

This clone was seen ten or more times. A far larger clone is only one base removed, so a read error is likely. The chain joins TRDV2 to TRDJ1; 7 positions match TRDD3. This CDR3 has 18 residues. Germline CDR1 reads GEAIGNYY; CDR2 reads EKD. With 4 bases clipped from V and 1 base from J, the junction kept 17 bases outside the gene matches. The CDR3 region is CACEPLTLLGIRTDKLIF. CDR3 coding DNA: TGTGCCTGTGAACCTCTAACCTTACTGGGGATCCGCACCGATAAACTCATCTTT.

The table lists this clone with a few counts. TCRdb's entry gives the protein of a much larger clone, which mismatches this DNA's translation at residue 12, likely from a read error; the protein reported here is translated from the DNA. V usage is TRDV2 and J usage is TRDJ1; 7 bases map to TRDD3. The germline V gene encodes CDR1 GEAIGNYY and CDR2 EKD. The CDR3 consists of 17 residues. V lost 1 base to trimming and J lost 3 bases; unmatched junction nucleotides: 13. CDR3 DNA: TGTGCCTGTGACACGGTGGGGGACCCCGAGGACTCCGATAAACTCATCTTT. Its translation: CACDTVGDPEDSDKLIF.

This clone was counted between two and nine times. A far larger clone is one nucleotide away, so this likely arose from a read error. The chain uses TRDV2 and TRDJ3, with D maybe TRDD3 (6 bases). The CDR3 sequence is 21 residues long. Per the germline V gene, CDR1 is GEAIGNYY and CDR2 is EKD. The CDR3: CACDTAERGRDNPWYTRQMFF. CDR3 nucleotides: TGTGCCTGTGACACCGCGGAGAGAGGGAGGGATAACCCCTGGTACACCCGACAGATGTTTTTC.

This clone was recorded a few times. The mismatch at residue 4 between this DNA's translation and the TCRdb protein of a much larger clone likely reflects a read error; the protein shown is translated from the DNA. The CDR3 DNA reads TGTGCCTGTGGCACCCTAACTGGGGGGACCATTCTCATCTTT. Translating gives CACGTLTGGTILIF. This chain connects TRDV2 to TRDJ1; 8 nucleotides agree with TRDD3. Per germline, CDR1 GEAIGNYY and CDR2 EKD. This CDR3 contains 14 residues.

By share of the sample, this clone is medium-sized. The identical CDR3 is also encoded by other nucleotide sequences in the sample. The rearrangement uses TRDV2 and TRDJ1; TRDD3 might be the D (5 bases). Germline values: CDR1 GEAIGNYY, CDR2 EKD. The CDR3 spans 15 residues. V lost 0 bases and J 0 bases, leaving 10 bases between the germline ends. The CDR3 sequence is CACDTVGAYTDKLIF. The CDR3 DNA reads as TGTGCCTGTGACACCGTTGGGGCGTACACCGATAAACTCATCTTT.

As for this clone: TCRdb's listed protein matches a much larger clone and diverges from this DNA's translation at residue 17, likely through a read error; the protein shown comes from the DNA. The CDR3 region has the DNA TGTGCCTGTGACACCCTTACTGGGGGATACCCAAACACCGATAAACTCACCTTT. This sequence encodes CACDTLTGGYPNTDKLTF. The chain employs TRDV2 and TRDJ1, with TRDD3 identical over 12 bases. This CDR3 contains 18 residues. The V gene's germline CDR1 is GEAIGNYY and CDR2 EKD.

There are many counts of this clone. Given a far larger clone just one base away, this is likely a sequencing read error. The V gene is TRDV2, the J gene TRDJ1, with D tentatively TRDD3 (5 bases). Trimming took 0 bases from V and 0 from J, leaving 16 bases between them. The CDR3 extends over 17 amino acids. Germline CDR1 GEAIGNYY, CDR2 EKD. The CDR3 is CACDTVGAGLYTDKLIF. Written as DNA, the CDR3 is TGTGCCTGTGACACCGTTGGGGCCGGATTATACACCGATAAACTCATCTTT.

This clone is termed medium-sized. Here the CDR3 reads CACDSLLGDTSPDKLIF. The CDR3 coding sequence is TGTGCCTGTGACTCCCTGCTGGGGGATACGAGTCCCGATAAACTCATCTTT. The chain employs TRDV2 and TRDJ1, with 12 nucleotides matching TRDD3. Germline CDR1 reads GEAIGNYY; CDR2 reads EKD. V was clipped by 3 bases and J by 3 bases; unmatched bases: 10. This CDR3 spans 17 amino acids.

This clone has just a few counts. One base separates it from a far larger clone, so it is likely a read error. The sample holds other DNA sequences that translate to the same CDR3. The chain is built from TRDV2 and TRDJ1, with TRDD3 as a possible D gene (6 bases). Trimming removed 0 bases at V and 9 bases at J, with 16 bases between. This CDR3 has 14 amino acids. Germline-derived CDR1 and CDR2 are GEAIGNYY and EKD. The CDR3 nucleotides are TGTGCCTGTGACACCGTGGGGGGGTCAGGCGAACTCATCTTT. Translated, it gives CACDTVGGSGELIF.

This clone was recorded a few times. The amino acid sequence in TCRdb belongs to a much larger clone and departs from this DNA's translation at residue 14, likely a sequencing read error; the sequence shown is translated from the DNA. The chain links TRDV2 to TRDJ1; 9 nucleotides agree with TRDD3. The trim removed 3 bases at V and 13 bases at J, leaving 20 bases unmatched. The CDR3 extends over 16 amino acids. Germline assignment: CDR1 GEAIGNYY and CDR2 EKD. The CDR3 bases are TGTGCCTGTGACCGCGTTTCCTCCGGGGATACGCGGGAACCCATCTTT. Translation gives CACDRVSSGDTREPIF.

This clone showed up just a few times. A far larger clone is only one base removed, so a read error is likely. This specimen includes other DNA sequences encoding the same CDR3. The chain couples TRDV2 to TRDJ1, with TRDD3 identical over 8 bases. The CDR3 length is 16 residues. In germline, CDR1 is GEAIGNYY, CDR2 EKD. The CDR3 loop reads CACDTMAGGPTDKLIF. DNA for the CDR3: TGTGCTTGTGACACAATGGCTGGGGGACCCACCGATAAACTCATCTTT.

Of note for this clone: A far larger clone is a single base away, which makes a read error likely. Other DNA sequences of this sample code for an identical CDR3. The gene calls are TRDV2 and TRDJ1, with 7 bases aligning to TRDD3. The CDR3 spans 15 residues. Germline V CDR1 and CDR2: GEAIGNYY, EKD. The trim removed 0 bases at V and 3 bases at J, leaving 6 bases unmatched. The CDR3 is CACDTAGGFSDKLIF. CDR3 DNA: TGTGCCTGTGACACCGCCGGGGGATTTTCCGATAAACTCATCTTT.

As to this clone: Given a far larger clone just one base away, this is likely a sequencing read error. The sample holds other DNA sequences that translate to the same CDR3. The V and J genes are TRDV2 and TRDJ3, with D perhaps TRDD3 (5 bases). Germline CDR1 GEAIGNYY, CDR2 EKD. Trimming shortened V by 0 bases and J by 0 bases, and 14 bases separated the two germline ends. The CDR3 extends over 19 amino acids. The CDR3 nucleotides are TGTGCCTGTGACACCACAGGGGGCTATAGCTCCTGGGACACCCGACAGATGTTTTTC. Its translation: CACDTTGGYSSWDTRQMFF.

This clone was counted only a few times. A read error is likely here: a far larger clone is one base away. Within the sample, other DNA sequences also encode this same CDR3. The chain joins TRDV2 to TRDJ1; 13 positions agree with TRDD3. The V segment lost 0 bases and the J segment 8 bases; nucleotides outside the gene matches: 17. The germline CDR1 and CDR2 sequences are GEAIGNYY and EKD. The CDR3 contains 19 residues. The CDR3 coding sequence is TGTGCCTGTGACACCGGAGGACTGGGGGATACGCCGTCTGGCGACAAACTCATCTTT. Its translation is CACDTGGLGDTPSGDKLIF.